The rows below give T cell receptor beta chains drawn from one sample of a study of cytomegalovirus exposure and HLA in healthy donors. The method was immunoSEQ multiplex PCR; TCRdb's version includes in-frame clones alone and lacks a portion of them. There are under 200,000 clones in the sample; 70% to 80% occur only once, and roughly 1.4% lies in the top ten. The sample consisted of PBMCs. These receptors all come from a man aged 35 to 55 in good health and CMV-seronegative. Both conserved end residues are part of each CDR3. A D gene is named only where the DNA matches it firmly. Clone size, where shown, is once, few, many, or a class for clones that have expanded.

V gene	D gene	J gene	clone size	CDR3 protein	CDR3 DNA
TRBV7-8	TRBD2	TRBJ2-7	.	CASSPWDSGIYEQYF	TGTGCCAGCAGCCCCTGGGATAGCGGGATCTACGAGCAGTACTTC
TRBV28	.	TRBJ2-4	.	CASSPGEEAKNIQYF	TGTGCCAGCAGCCCCGGAGAGGAGGCCAAAAACATTCAGTACTTC
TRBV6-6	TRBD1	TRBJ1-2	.	CASRPTTGGGDHGYTF	TGTGCCAGCAGACCAACGACAGGGGGCGGGGATCATGGCTACACCTTC
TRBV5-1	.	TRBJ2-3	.	CASSGGIPDTQYF	TGCGCCAGCAGCGGCGGGATTCCAGATACGCAGTATTTT
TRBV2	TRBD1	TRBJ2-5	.	CASSERAGGAPETQYF	TGTGCCAGCAGTGAAAGGGCAGGGGGCGCCCCAGAGACCCAGTACTTC
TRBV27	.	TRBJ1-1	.	CASSFVRNTEAFF	TGTGCCAGCAGTTTTGTCAGGAACACTGAAGCTTTCTTT
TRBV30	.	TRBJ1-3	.	CAWSLRTDANTIYF	TGTGCCTGGAGTCTAAGGACAGACGCGAACACCATATATTTT
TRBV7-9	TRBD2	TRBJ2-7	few	CASSLAGGPHEQYF	TGTGCCAGCAGCTTAGCGGGAGGGCCCCACGAGCAGTACTTC
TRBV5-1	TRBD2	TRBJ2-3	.	CASSLDPAGGTDTQYF	TGCGCCAGCAGCTTGGATCCAGCGGGAGGCACAGATACGCAGTATTTT
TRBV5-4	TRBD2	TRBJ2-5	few	CASSFGGSKAETQYF	TGTGCCAGCAGCTTCGGCGGGAGTAAGGCAGAGACCCAGTACTTC
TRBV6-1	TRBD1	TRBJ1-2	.	CASSSWDRGGYTF	TGTGCCAGCAGTTCTTGGGACAGGGGTGGCTACACCTTC
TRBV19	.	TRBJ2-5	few	CASSPSTGTQETQYF	TGTGCCAGTAGTCCCTCGACAGGTACCCAAGAGACCCAGTACTTC
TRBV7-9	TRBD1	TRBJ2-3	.	CASSSPGQGYTDTQYF	TGTGCCAGCAGCTCCCCGGGACAGGGGTACACAGATACGCAGTATTTT
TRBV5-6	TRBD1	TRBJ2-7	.	CASSLERTGDYEQYF	TGTGCCAGCAGCTTGGAAAGGACAGGAGACTACGAGCAGTACTTC
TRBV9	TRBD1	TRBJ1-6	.	CASSVRPDRANSPLHF	TGTGCCAGCAGCGTCAGACCGGACAGGGCCAATTCACCCCTCCACTTT
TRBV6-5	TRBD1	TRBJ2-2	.	CASIKQGWTGELFF	TGTGCCAGCATCAAACAGGGGTGGACCGGGGAGCTGTTTTTT